This T cell receptor (beta chain) was captured in a study of T cell repertoires in cytomegalovirus infection. MiXCR, run by TCRdb on the reads, gives a single entry per CDR3 protein. The repertoire includes roughly 300,000 distinct CDR3 sequences, more than 8% of them detected once, and around 4.1% sits in the top ten. CDR1 and CDR2 from the germline V gene are LGHDT and YNNKEL (reference sequence). The V gene end was trimmed by 1 base and the J gene end by 5 bases; junction bases not matched to a gene: 8. This CDR3 is 18 amino acids long. The chain uses TRBV3-1 and TRBJ2-7; 16 nucleotides agree with TRBD2. Sample: PBMCs. This receptor was taken from a human donor in good health (CMV status not recorded). Some clones in this sample may be carry-over from other donors' samples. For the CDR3, the DNA is TGTGCCAGCAGCCAAGTTAGGGGGACTAGCGGGAGGGCCCACGAGCAGTACTTC. As protein: CASSQVRGTSGRAHEQYF.